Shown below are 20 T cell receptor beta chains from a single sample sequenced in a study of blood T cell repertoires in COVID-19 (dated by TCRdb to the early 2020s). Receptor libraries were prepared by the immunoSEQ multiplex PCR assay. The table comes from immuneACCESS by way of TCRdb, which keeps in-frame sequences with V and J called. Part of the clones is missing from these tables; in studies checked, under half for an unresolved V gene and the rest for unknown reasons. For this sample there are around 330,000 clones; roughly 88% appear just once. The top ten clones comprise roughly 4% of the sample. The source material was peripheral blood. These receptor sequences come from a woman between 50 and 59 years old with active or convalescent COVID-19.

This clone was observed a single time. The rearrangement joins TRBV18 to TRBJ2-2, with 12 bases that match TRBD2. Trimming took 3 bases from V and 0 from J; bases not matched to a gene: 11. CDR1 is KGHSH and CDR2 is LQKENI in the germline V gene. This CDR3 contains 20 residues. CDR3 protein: CASSPYTNRLAGANTGELFF. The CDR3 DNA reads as TGTGCCAGCTCACCGTACACAAACCGACTAGCGGGAGCGAACACCGGGGAGCTGTTTTTT.

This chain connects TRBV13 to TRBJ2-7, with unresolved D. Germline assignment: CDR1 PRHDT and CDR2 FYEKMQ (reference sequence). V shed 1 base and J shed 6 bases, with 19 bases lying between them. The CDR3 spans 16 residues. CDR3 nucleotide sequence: TGTGCCAGCAGCTTAGCGGCTAGTGGTTTGTCGGGCGAGCAGTACTTC. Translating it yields CASSLAASGLSGEQYF.

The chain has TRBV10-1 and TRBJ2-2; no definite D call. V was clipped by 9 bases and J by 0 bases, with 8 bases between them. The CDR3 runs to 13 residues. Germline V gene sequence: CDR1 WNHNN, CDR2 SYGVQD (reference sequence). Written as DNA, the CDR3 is TGCGCCAGTTTTAGCCCGAACACCGGGGAGCTGTTTTTT. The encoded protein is CASFSPNTGELFF.

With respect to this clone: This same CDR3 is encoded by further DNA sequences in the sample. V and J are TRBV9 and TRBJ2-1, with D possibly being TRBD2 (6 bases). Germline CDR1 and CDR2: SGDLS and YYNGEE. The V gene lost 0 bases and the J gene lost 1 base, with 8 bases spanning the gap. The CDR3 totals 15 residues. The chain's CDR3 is CASSVVGGSYNEQFF. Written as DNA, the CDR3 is TGTGCCAGCAGCGTAGTCGGGGGTTCCTACAATGAGCAGTTCTTC.

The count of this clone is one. The CDR3 DNA reads TGTGCCAGCAGCTTACTAGCGGGGACTGACTACGAGCAGTACTTC. Translating gives CASSLLAGTDYEQYF. The chain couples TRBV7-9 to TRBJ2-7, with 9 bases aligning to TRBD2. Per germline, CDR1 SEHNR and CDR2 FQNEAQ (reference sequence). V was clipped by 2 bases and J by 3 bases; unmatched bases: 5. The CDR3 consists of 15 residues.

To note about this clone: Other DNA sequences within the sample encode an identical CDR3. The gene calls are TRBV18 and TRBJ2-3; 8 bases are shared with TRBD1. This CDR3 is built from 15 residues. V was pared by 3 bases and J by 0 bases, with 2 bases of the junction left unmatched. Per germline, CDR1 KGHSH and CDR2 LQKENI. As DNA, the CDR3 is TGTGCCAGCTCACCCCGACAGGGGAGCACAGATACGCAGTATTTT. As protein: CASSPRQGSTDTQYF. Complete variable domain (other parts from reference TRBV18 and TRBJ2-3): NAGVMQNPRHLVRRRGQEARLRCSPMKGHSHVYWYRQLPEEGLKFMVYLQKENIIDESGMPKERFSAEFPKEGPSILRIQQVVRGDSAAYFCASSPRQGSTDTQYFGPGTRLTVL.

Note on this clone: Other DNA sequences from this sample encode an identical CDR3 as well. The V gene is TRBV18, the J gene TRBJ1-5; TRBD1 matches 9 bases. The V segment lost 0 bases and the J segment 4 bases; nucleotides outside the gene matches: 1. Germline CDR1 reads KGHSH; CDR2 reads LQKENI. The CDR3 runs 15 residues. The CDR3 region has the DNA TGTGCCAGCTCACCACCGGGGACAGGGAATCAGCCCCAGCATTTT. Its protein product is CASSPPGTGNQPQHF.

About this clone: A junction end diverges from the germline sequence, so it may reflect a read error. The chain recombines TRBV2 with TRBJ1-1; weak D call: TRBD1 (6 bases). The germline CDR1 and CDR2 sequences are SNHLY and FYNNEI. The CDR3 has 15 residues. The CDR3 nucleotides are TGTGCCAGCAGTCAAGCCAGGGGCGCGGGTACTGAAGCTTTCTTT. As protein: CASSQARGAGTEAFF.

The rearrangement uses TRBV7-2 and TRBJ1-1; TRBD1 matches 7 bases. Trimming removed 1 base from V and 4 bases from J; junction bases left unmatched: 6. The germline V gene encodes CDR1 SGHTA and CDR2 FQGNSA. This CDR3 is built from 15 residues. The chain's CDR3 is CASSLVEGAGTEAFF. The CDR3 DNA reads TGTGCCAGCAGCTTAGTTGAGGGGGCTGGCACTGAAGCTTTCTTT. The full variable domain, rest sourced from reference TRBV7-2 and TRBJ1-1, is GAGVSQSPSNKVTEKGKDVELRCDPISGHTALYWYRQSLGQGLEFLIYFQGNSAPDKSGLPSDRFSAERTGGSVSTLTIQRTQQEDSAVYLCASSLVEGAGTEAFFGQGTRLTVV.

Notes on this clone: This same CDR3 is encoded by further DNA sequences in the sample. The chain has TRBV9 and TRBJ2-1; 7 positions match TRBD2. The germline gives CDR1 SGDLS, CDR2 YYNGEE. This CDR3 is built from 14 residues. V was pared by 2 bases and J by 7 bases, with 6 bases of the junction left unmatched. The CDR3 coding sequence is TGTGCCAGCAGCGTGGCTAGCGGTGGTAATGAGCAGTTCTTC. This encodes CASSVASGGNEQFF.

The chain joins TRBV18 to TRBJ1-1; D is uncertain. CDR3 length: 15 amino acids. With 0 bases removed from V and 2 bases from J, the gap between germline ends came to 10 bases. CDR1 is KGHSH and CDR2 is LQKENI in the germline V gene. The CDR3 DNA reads TGTGCCAGCTCACCACCGTCTAGTTTTAACACTGAAGCTTTCTTT. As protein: CASSPPSSFNTEAFF. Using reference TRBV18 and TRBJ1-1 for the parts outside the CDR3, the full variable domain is NAGVMQNPRHLVRRRGQEARLRCSPMKGHSHVYWYRQLPEEGLKFMVYLQKENIIDESGMPKERFSAEFPKEGPSILRIQQVVRGDSAAYFCASSPPSSFNTEAFFGQGTRLTVV.

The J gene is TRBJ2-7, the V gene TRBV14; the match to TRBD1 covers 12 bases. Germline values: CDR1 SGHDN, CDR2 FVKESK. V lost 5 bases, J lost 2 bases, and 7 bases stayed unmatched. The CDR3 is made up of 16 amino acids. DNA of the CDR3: TGTGCCAGCAGCTCCCGGGACAGGGGGCGAACCTACGAGCAGTACTTC. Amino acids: CASSSRDRGRTYEQYF.

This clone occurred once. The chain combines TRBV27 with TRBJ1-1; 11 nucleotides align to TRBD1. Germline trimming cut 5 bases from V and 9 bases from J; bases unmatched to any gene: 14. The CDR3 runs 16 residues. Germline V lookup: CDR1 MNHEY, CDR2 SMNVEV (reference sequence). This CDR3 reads CASSPGLDRGRSQAFF. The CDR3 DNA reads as TGTGCCAGCAGTCCCGGGTTGGACAGGGGGCGATCCCAAGCTTTCTTT.

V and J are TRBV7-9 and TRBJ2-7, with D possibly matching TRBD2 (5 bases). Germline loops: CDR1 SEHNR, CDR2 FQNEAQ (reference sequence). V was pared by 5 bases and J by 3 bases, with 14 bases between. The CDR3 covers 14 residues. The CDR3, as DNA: TGTGCCAGCAGCCCCAAGTCTGAGGGCTACGAGCAGTACTTC. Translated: CASSPKSEGYEQYF. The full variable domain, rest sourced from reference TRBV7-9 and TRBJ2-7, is DTGVSQNPRHKITKRGQNVTFRCDPISEHNRLYWYRQTLGQGPEFLTYFQNEAQLEKSRLLSDRFSAERPKGSFSTLEIQRTEQGDSAMYLCASSPKSEGYEQYFGPGTRLTVT.

The DNA of the CDR3 is TGTGCCAGCAGCTTTAGCGGGAGCTCCTACAATGAGCAGTTCTTC. Amino acids: CASSFSGSSYNEQFF. The chain is built from TRBV5-4 and TRBJ2-1; 9 nucleotides line up with TRBD2. This CDR3 contains 15 residues. The junction had 0 bases not matched to a gene; V was cut back by 2 bases and J by 0 bases. Germline assignment: CDR1 SGHNT and CDR2 YYREEE (reference sequence).

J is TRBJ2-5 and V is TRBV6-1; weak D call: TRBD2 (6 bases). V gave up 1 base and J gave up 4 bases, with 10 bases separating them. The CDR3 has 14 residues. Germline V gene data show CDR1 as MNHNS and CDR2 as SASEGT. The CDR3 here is CASSEGGESETQYF. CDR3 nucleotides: TGTGCCAGCAGTGAAGGGGGGGAATCAGAGACCCAGTACTTC.

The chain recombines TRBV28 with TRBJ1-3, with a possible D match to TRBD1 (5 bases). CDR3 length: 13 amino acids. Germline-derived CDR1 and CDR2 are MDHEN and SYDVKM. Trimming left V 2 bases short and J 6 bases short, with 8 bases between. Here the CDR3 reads CASSLQGPNTIYF. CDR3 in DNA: TGTGCCAGCAGTTTACAGGGCCCAAACACCATATATTTT.

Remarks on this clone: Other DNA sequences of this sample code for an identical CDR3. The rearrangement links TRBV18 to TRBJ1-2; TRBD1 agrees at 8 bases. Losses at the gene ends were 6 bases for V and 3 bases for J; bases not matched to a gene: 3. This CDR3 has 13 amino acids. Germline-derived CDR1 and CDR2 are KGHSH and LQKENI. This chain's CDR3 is CASSPDRDYGYTF. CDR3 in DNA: TGTGCCAGCTCCCCGGACAGGGACTATGGCTACACCTTC.

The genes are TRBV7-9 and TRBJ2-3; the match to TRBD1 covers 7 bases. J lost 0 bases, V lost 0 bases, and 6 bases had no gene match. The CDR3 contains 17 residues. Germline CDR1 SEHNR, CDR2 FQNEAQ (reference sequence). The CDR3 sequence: CASSLASETGSTDTQYF. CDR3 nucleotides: TGTGCCAGCAGCTTAGCGTCCGAGACAGGGAGCACAGATACGCAGTATTTT. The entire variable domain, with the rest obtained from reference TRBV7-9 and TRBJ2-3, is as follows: DTGVSQNPRHKITKRGQNVTFRCDPISEHNRLYWYRQTLGQGPEFLTYFQNEAQLEKSRLLSDRFSAERPKGSFSTLEIQRTEQGDSAMYLCASSLASETGSTDTQYFGPGTRLTVL.

CDR3 sequence (DNA): TGTGCCATCAGAGCGGGGCCTACCTACGAGCAGTACTTC. Residues: CAIRAGPTYEQYF. The gene calls are TRBV10-3 and TRBJ2-7, with 7 nucleotides matching TRBD2. The CDR3 runs to 13 residues. The germline gives CDR1 ENHRY, CDR2 SYGVKD. V dropped 6 bases and J dropped 2; count of bases not matched to a gene: 4.